This T cell receptor (beta chain) was sequenced in a study of human T cells and chemical hapten exposure. Time point described: patch test 3, about 24 weeks after DPC sensitization. Documented treatment: therapeutic diphenylcyclopropenone sensitization with weekly scalp DPC. Unique molecular identifiers were attached to individual cDNA molecules during library preparation. Via MiXCR, TCRdb re-called the RACE reads, giving one row per CDR3 protein. The sample has 150,000 to 200,000 distinct CDR3 sequences; around a quarter are singletons. Trimming stripped 3 bases from V and 1 base from J, with 6 bases between. The germline V gene encodes CDR1 DFQATT and CDR2 SNEGSKA (reference sequence). The CDR3 sequence is 12 residues long.

Sequencing was performed on whole blood, taken in connection with sensitization to the hapten diphenylcyclopropenone (DPC). The V and J genes are TRBV20-1 and TRBJ1-1, with D unclear. The TCR was taken from a woman aged 18-35 years with alopecia areata. Some clones in this sample may be carry-over from other donors' samples. CDR3 amino acids: CSASQANTEAFF. CDR3 DNA: TGCAGTGCTAGTCAGGCGAACACTGAAGCTTTCTTT.